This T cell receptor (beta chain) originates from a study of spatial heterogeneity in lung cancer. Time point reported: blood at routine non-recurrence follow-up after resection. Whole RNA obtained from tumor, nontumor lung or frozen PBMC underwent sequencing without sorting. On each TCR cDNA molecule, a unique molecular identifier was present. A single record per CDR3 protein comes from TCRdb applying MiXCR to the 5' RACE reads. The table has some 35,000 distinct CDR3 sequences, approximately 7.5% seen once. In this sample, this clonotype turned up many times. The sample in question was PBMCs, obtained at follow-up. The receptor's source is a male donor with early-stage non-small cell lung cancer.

The CDR3 nucleotides are TGTGCCAGCACCCCGGGGAGCACCGGGGAGCTGTTTTTT. Its translation: CASTPGSTGELFF. This chain uses TRBV6-1 with TRBJ2-2, with a weak D call TRBD2 (5 bases). The CDR3 runs to 13 residues. Looked up from germline, CDR1 is MNHNS and CDR2 is SASEGT. V gave up 7 bases and J gave up 4 bases, with 10 bases separating them.